Listed below are T cell receptor beta chains from one sample, sequenced in a study of cytomegalovirus exposure and HLA in healthy donors. TCRdb's copy holds only in-frame clones and misses some; the assay was immunoSEQ multiplex PCR. The sample features 140,000 to 150,000 clones, with 0.96% in its top ten. The sequencing input was PBMCs. The receptor source for this set is a male donor in good health and CMV-seronegative. CDR3s include the opening cysteine and the closing phenylalanine or tryptophan. Each record gives: V gene, D gene, J gene, CDR3 length, CDR3 protein, CDR3 DNA. A D gene is named only where the DNA matches it firmly.

V: TRBV11-2; D: -; J: TRBJ1-5; length: 14; CDR3: CASSLQGFGQPQHF; DNA: TGTGCCAGCAGCTTACAGGGGTTCGGTCAGCCCCAGCATTTT
V: TRBV30; D: TRBD1; J: TRBJ2-7; length: 16; CDR3: CAWSVPLTGGSYEQYF; DNA: TGTGCCTGGAGTGTTCCTTTGACAGGGGGCTCCTACGAGCAGTACTTC
V: TRBV7-3; D: TRBD1; J: TRBJ1-2; length: 14; CDR3: CASSPGQGDYGYTF; DNA: TGTGCCAGCAGCCCTGGACAGGGAGACTATGGCTACACCTTC
V: TRBV10-1; D: -; J: TRBJ1-2; length: 14; CDR3: CASSGTRGGYGYTF; DNA: TGCGCCAGCAGTGGGACCCGAGGAGGCTATGGCTACACCTTC
V: TRBV5-1; D: -; J: TRBJ2-5; length: 16; CDR3: CASSAQPGTSQETQYF; DNA: TGCGCCAGCAGCGCCCAACCCGGGACTTCCCAAGAGACCCAGTACTTC
V: TRBV6-6; D: -; J: TRBJ2-7; length: 15; CDR3: CASSYVEPGSYEQYF; DNA: TGTGCCAGCAGTTACGTCGAGCCGGGTTCCTACGAGCAGTACTTC
V: TRBV4-3; D: -; J: TRBJ1-6; length: 15; CDR3: CASSQDTQRESSLHF; DNA: TGCGCCAGCAGCCAAGATACACAGCGGGAGAGTTCCCTCCACTTT
V: TRBV7-2; D: TRBD1; J: TRBJ1-5; length: 14; CDR3: CASSPDRGNQPQHF; DNA: TGTGCCAGCAGCCCGGACAGGGGAAATCAGCCCCAGCATTTT
V: TRBV5-6; D: -; J: TRBJ1-4; length: 14; CDR3: CASSFRGRNEKLFF; DNA: TGTGCCAGCAGCTTCAGGGGACGAAATGAAAAACTGTTTTTT
V: TRBV18; D: -; J: TRBJ2-1; length: 14; CDR3: CASSFERAYNEQFF; DNA: TGTGCCAGCTCCTTCGAGCGGGCCTACAATGAGCAGTTCTTC
V: TRBV30; D: -; J: TRBJ2-7; length: 17; CDR3: CAWSVRSERPLYYEQYF; DNA: TGTGCCTGGAGTGTGCGCTCGGAGCGGCCCCTATACTACGAGCAGTACTTC
V: TRBV30; D: TRBD1; J: TRBJ1-2; length: 12; CDR3: CAWGQGAEGYTF; DNA: TGTGCCTGGGGACAGGGGGCGGAAGGCTACACCTTC
V: TRBV18; D: -; J: TRBJ2-3; length: 13; CDR3: CASSPPSTDTQYF; DNA: TGTGCCAGCTCACCCCCGAGCACAGATACGCAGTATTTT
V: TRBV20-1; D: -; J: TRBJ2-3; length: 11; CDR3: CSEGFTDTQYF; DNA: TGCAGCGAGGGTTTCACAGATACGCAGTATTTT
V: TRBV6-1; D: -; J: TRBJ2-3; length: 14; CDR3: CASSPPGDTDTQYF; DNA: TGTGCCAGCAGTCCCCCGGGGGACACAGATACGCAGTATTTT
V: TRBV11-2; D: -; J: TRBJ2-5; length: 12; CDR3: CASSLVQETQYF; DNA: TGTGCCAGCAGCTTAGTACAGGAGACCCAGTACTTC
V: TRBV7-9; D: TRBD2; J: TRBJ2-5; length: 15; CDR3: CASSPRGVNLETQYF; DNA: TGTGCCAGCAGCCCACGGGGGGTCAACTTAGAGACCCAGTACTTC
V: TRBV11-2; D: TRBD1; J: TRBJ2-7; length: 13; CDR3: CASSSQGAGEQYF; DNA: TGTGCCAGCAGCTCCCAGGGGGCGGGGGAGCAGTACTTC
V: TRBV6-1; D: -; J: TRBJ2-2; length: 15; CDR3: CASSEYVTYTGELFF; DNA: TGTGCCAGCAGTGAATACGTAACTTACACCGGGGAGCTGTTTTTT
V: TRBV6-1; D: -; J: TRBJ1-5; length: 15; CDR3: CASSERGASYQPQHF; DNA: TGTGCCAGCAGTGAAAGGGGCGCGTCCTATCAGCCCCAGCATTTT
V: TRBV19; D: TRBD2; J: TRBJ2-1; length: 14; CDR3: CASSIGTSFNEQFF; DNA: TGTGCCAGTAGTATAGGGACTAGCTTTAATGAGCAGTTCTTC
V: TRBV2; D: -; J: TRBJ1-3; length: 16; CDR3: CASSAEGPFSGNTIYF; DNA: TGTGCCAGCAGTGCGGAGGGCCCGTTCTCTGGAAACACCATATATTTT
V: TRBV7-3; D: -; J: TRBJ2-3; length: 16; CDR3: CASSERVTGSTDTQYF; DNA: TGTGCCAGCAGCGAAAGAGTGACAGGTAGCACAGATACGCAGTATTTT
V: TRBV18; D: -; J: TRBJ1-3; length: 13; CDR3: CASSQGNGNTIYF; DNA: TGTGCCAGCTCGCAGGGGAACGGAAATACCATATATTTT
V: TRBV11-3; D: TRBD1; J: TRBJ2-7; length: 15; CDR3: CASSSAGTGKGEQYF; DNA: TGTGCCAGCAGCTCCGCCGGGACAGGGAAGGGAGAGCAGTACTTC
V: TRBV5-4; D: TRBD1; J: TRBJ2-2; length: 15; CDR3: CASRTWTGEPGELFF; DNA: TGTGCCAGCAGGACTTGGACAGGGGAACCCGGGGAGCTGTTTTTT
V: TRBV9; D: -; J: TRBJ2-2; length: 15; CDR3: CASSVGARGTGELFF; DNA: TGTGCCAGCAGCGTAGGGGCTAGGGGAACCGGGGAGCTGTTTTTT
V: TRBV9; D: -; J: TRBJ2-7; length: 16; CDR3: CASSATSAPLSYEQYF; DNA: TGTGCCAGCAGCGCTACCAGCGCCCCACTGTCCTACGAGCAGTACTTC
V: TRBV5-1; D: TRBD2; J: TRBJ2-1; length: 16; CDR3: CASSSGLAGSYNEQFF; DNA: TGCGCCAGCAGCTCGGGACTAGCGGGTTCATACAATGAGCAGTTCTTC
V: TRBV7-2; D: TRBD1; J: TRBJ1-2; length: 12; CDR3: CASSQGRGGYTF; DNA: TGTGCCAGTTCACAGGGGCGAGGTGGCTACACCTTC
V: TRBV5-6; D: -; J: TRBJ2-7; length: 15; CDR3: CASSLAILNIYEQYF; DNA: TGTGCCAGCAGCTTGGCCATCTTAAACATCTACGAGCAGTACTTC
V: TRBV7-2; D: TRBD2; J: TRBJ2-5; length: 15; CDR3: CASSLAVAGEETQYF; DNA: TGTGCCAGCAGCTTAGCTGTAGCGGGGGAGGAGACCCAGTACTTC
V: TRBV28; D: -; J: TRBJ2-7; length: 12; CDR3: CASSSLPYEQYF; DNA: TGTGCCAGCAGTTCCCTTCCCTACGAGCAGTACTTC
V: TRBV5-6; D: -; J: TRBJ1-1; length: 13; CDR3: CASSFGGGTEAFF; DNA: TGTGCCAGCAGCTTCGGGGGTGGAACTGAAGCTTTCTTT